This TCR beta chain was identified during a study of blood T cell repertoires in COVID-19. Study summary: Acute and convalescent COVID-19 specimens originated in the United States, Italy and Spain. In each case, the material was cDNA or gDNA derived from T cells, B-cell-depleted T cells, or PBMCs.

The germline CDR1 and CDR2 sequences are SGHNT and YYREEE (reference sequence). V was trimmed by 2 bases and J by 7 bases, leaving 6 bases between them. The CDR3 has 11 residues. Original analysis: The assay estimated nucleated cells by amplifying reference gene primers. TCRdb's copy holds only in-frame clones and misses some; the assay was immunoSEQ multiplex PCR. V and J calls plus clone size are reproduced from that table; the DNA served to infer D and trimming. The sample lists roughly 74,000 clones; 84% were seen once. The chain employs TRBV5-4 and TRBJ1-2; D uncertain. Sequencing input: peripheral blood. This receptor was taken from a man in his 70s with acute or convalescent COVID-19. CDR3 region: CASSFGVGYTF. The CDR3 nucleotides are TGTGCCAGCAGCTTCGGGGTTGGCTACACCTTC.